Shown below are 23 T cell receptor beta chains from a single sample sequenced in a study of blood T cell repertoires in COVID-19. TCRdb's copy holds only in-frame clones and misses some; the assay was immunoSEQ multiplex PCR. In the table there are approximately 120,000 clones, roughly 92% of which are singletons. The source material was peripheral blood. Every receptor here comes from a man between 50 and 59 years old with COVID-19, enrolled during active disease.

As to this clone: This sample also contains other DNA sequences that code for the same CDR3. The chain uses TRBV5-1 and TRBJ2-5, with 10 bases that match TRBD1. From germline, CDR1 is SGHRS and CDR2 YFSETQ. The CDR3 is 15 residues long. V shed 0 bases, J shed 3 bases, and the junction held 2 bases outside the gene matches. CDR3 in DNA: TGCGCCAGCAGCTTGGCCGGGACAGGGGAAGAGACCCAGTACTTC. Translated, it gives CASSLAGTGEETQYF.

The V and J genes are TRBV5-1 and TRBJ1-4; no definite D call. Germline V lookup: CDR1 SGHRS, CDR2 YFSETQ. Trimming stripped 0 bases from V and 7 bases from J, with 4 bases between. The CDR3 sequence is 12 residues long. CDR3 region: CASSLDSEKLFF. CDR3 nucleotide sequence: TGCGCCAGCAGCTTGGACAGTGAAAAACTGTTTTTT. Drawing the rest from reference TRBV5-1 and TRBJ1-4, the complete variable domain is KAGVTQTPRYLIKTRGQQVTLSCSPISGHRSVSWYQQTPGQGLQFLFEYFSETQRNKGNFPGRFSGRQFSNSRSEMNVSTLELGDSALYLCASSLDSEKLFFGSGTQLSVL.

This sequence joins TRBV9 and TRBJ2-7; 11 bases are a match to TRBD1. V gave up 4 bases and J gave up 3 bases; unmatched junction bases: 6. The germline V gene has CDR1 SGDLS and CDR2 YYNGEE. This CDR3 comprises 15 residues. CDR3 sequence (DNA): TGTGCCAGCAGCTCCGGACAGGGGGCATACTACGAGCAGTACTTC. Its protein product is CASSSGQGAYYEQYF.

The chain recombines TRBV7-3 with TRBJ2-3; D may be TRBD1 (7 bases). This CDR3 region has 15 residues. CDR1 and CDR2 (germline): SGHTA, FQGTGA. V was trimmed by 5 bases and J by 0 bases, leaving 12 bases between them. The CDR3 loop is CASSPSGGSTDTQYF. The CDR3 DNA sequence: TGTGCCAGCAGCCCATCAGGGGGGAGCACAGATACGCAGTATTTT.

The chain joins TRBV19 to TRBJ2-3, with 8 nucleotides matching TRBD2. With 3 bases clipped from V and 2 bases from J, the junction kept 10 bases outside the gene matches. CDR1 and CDR2 (germline): LNHDA, SQIVND (reference sequence). CDR3 length: 17 residues. The CDR3 protein is CASSMAPGRANTDTQYF. CDR3 in DNA: TGTGCCAGTAGTATGGCGCCCGGGAGGGCCAACACAGATACGCAGTATTTT.

As regards this clone: The junction differs from germline at one of its ends, possibly a read error. This chain links TRBV5-6 with TRBJ1-2; D is unclear. Germline V lookup: CDR1 SGHDT, CDR2 YYEEEE. The CDR3 runs 12 residues. The CDR3 reads CASNLANYGYTF. The CDR3 DNA follows: TGCGCCAGCAACCTAGCTAACTATGGCTACACCTTC.

The V call is TRBV5-1, the J call TRBJ2-3, with 12 bases lining up with TRBD2. The V and J ends lost 4 bases and 2 bases, in that order; junction bases with no gene match: 5. Germline assignment: CDR1 SGHRS and CDR2 YFSETQ. The CDR3 extends over 16 amino acids. CDR3 sequence (DNA): TGCGCCAGCAGCGCCGGACTAGCGGGGCTCACAGATACGCAGTATTTT. Its translation is CASSAGLAGLTDTQYF.

The chain is built from TRBV28 and TRBJ2-5; the match to TRBD2 covers 9 bases. The CDR3 consists of 19 residues. The germline V gene has CDR1 MDHEN and CDR2 SYDVKM. J was trimmed by 4 bases and V by 10 bases; bases with no gene match: 25. CDR3 nucleotides: TGTGCCATCTCTAAGGGGTACCGAATTAGCGGAGCGGGAGGAGAGACCCAGTACTTC. It is translated as CAISKGYRISGAGGETQYF. The full variable domain, in which reference TRBV28 and TRBJ2-5 provide the parts outside the CDR3, is DVKVTQSSRYLVKRTGEKVFLECVQDMDHENMFWYRQDPGLGLRLIYFSYDVKMKEKGDIPEGYSVSREKKERFSLILESASTNQTSMYLCAISKGYRISGAGGETQYFGPGTRLLVL.

The chain joins TRBV7-3 to TRBJ2-2; 7 positions agree with TRBD1. This CDR3 region has 14 residues. Germline-derived CDR1 and CDR2 are SGHTA and FQGTGA. V was pared by 2 bases and J by 5 bases, with 2 bases of the junction left unmatched. CDR3 sequence (DNA): TGTGCCAGCAGCTTACAGACAGGGACCGGGGAGCTGTTTTTT. It yields the protein CASSLQTGTGELFF.

This sequence joins TRBV5-1 and TRBJ1-1; D not resolved. Germline V gene data show CDR1 as SGHRS and CDR2 as YFSETQ. This CDR3 spans 14 amino acids. The V end was cut by 3 bases, the J end by 4 bases, with 13 bases between. CDR3 sequence (DNA): TGCGCCAGCAGCTCCGGCTCCGAGGGCACTGAAGCTTTCTTT. It encodes CASSSGSEGTEAFF. Complete variable domain (other parts from reference TRBV5-1 and TRBJ1-1): KAGVTQTPRYLIKTRGQQVTLSCSPISGHRSVSWYQQTPGQGLQFLFEYFSETQRNKGNFPGRFSGRQFSNSRSEMNVSTLELGDSALYLCASSSGSEGTEAFFGQGTRLTVV.

The V and J genes are TRBV11-2 and TRBJ2-7; 8 bases map to TRBD2. The V gene end was trimmed by 5 bases and the J gene end by 7 bases; junction bases not matched to a gene: 10. CDR1 and CDR2 from the germline V gene are SGHAT and FQNNGV. The CDR3 is 14 amino acids. The CDR3 reads CASSPRGGPEEQYF. CDR3 DNA sequence: TGTGCCAGCAGCCCCCGGGGGGGTCCGGAGGAGCAGTACTTC.

The J gene is TRBJ2-3, the V gene TRBV19; tentatively, D is TRBD1 (5 bases). CDR3 length: 15 amino acids. V lost 7 bases, J lost 4 bases, and 18 bases lay in between. The germline gives CDR1 LNHDA, CDR2 SQIVND (reference sequence). The DNA for the CDR3 is TGTGCCAGTACCCTGGGGCAGGGTGTGTCAGATACGCAGTATTTT. It translates to CASTLGQGVSDTQYF.

CDR3 residues: CASSELAGVMAGELFF. In nucleotides, the CDR3 is TGTGCCAGCTCCGAACTAGCGGGAGTTATGGCCGGGGAGCTGTTTTTT. The V call is TRBV18, the J call TRBJ2-2; 11 bases are shared with TRBD2. Germline V gene data show CDR1 as KGHSH and CDR2 as LQKENI. The CDR3 has 16 amino acids. Trimming removed 6 bases from V and 6 bases from J; junction bases left unmatched: 9.

The chain joins TRBV2 to TRBJ2-7; D uncertain. V gave up 3 bases and J gave up 5 bases, with 8 bases separating them. Germline-derived CDR1 and CDR2 are SNHLY and FYNNEI. The CDR3 length is 12 residues. CDR3 nucleotides: TGTGCCAGCAGTGACAGAAGAAACGAGCAGTACTTC. It encodes CASSDRRNEQYF.

The chain recombines TRBV6-5 with TRBJ1-1; D ambiguous. The CDR3 covers 15 residues. Trimming removed 6 bases at V and 1 base at J, with 15 bases between. The germline V gene encodes CDR1 MNHEY and CDR2 SVGAGI. Written as DNA, the CDR3 is TGTGCCAGCAGGCGGGAGTCTACCCCGAACACTGAAGCTTTCTTT. This sequence encodes CASRRESTPNTEAFF.

V and J are TRBV15 and TRBJ2-3; the D gene is possibly TRBD1 (5 bases). Deletions cut 0 bases from V and 3 bases from J, with 7 bases between. The CDR3 runs 14 residues. Germline lookup yields CDR1 LNHNV and CDR2 YYDKDF (reference sequence). For the CDR3, the DNA is TGTGCCACCAGCAGAGACCAGGGTACAGATACGCAGTATTTT. Its protein is CATSRDQGTDTQYF.

This clone came up once. Here the CDR3 reads CASSLGTGVNTEAFF. CDR3 DNA sequence: TGTGCCAGCAGCTTAGGCACGGGTGTGAACACTGAAGCTTTCTTT. This chain uses TRBV7-9 with TRBJ1-1; D unresolved. This CDR3 region has 15 residues. Germline V CDR1 and CDR2: SEHNR, FQNEAQ (reference sequence). Trimming removed 1 base at V and 0 bases at J, with 9 bases between.

This clone was seen once. This chain links TRBV2 with TRBJ1-1; 7 bases match TRBD1. From germline, CDR1 is SNHLY and CDR2 FYNNEI. V lost 9 bases, J lost 12 bases, and 7 bases stayed unmatched. The CDR3 consists of 10 residues. The CDR3 DNA reads TGTGCCAGTCGACAGGGTCGGCCTTTCTTT. As protein: CASRQGRPFF. Filled out from reference TRBV2 and TRBJ1-1, the complete variable domain reads EPEVTQTPSHQVTQMGQEVILRCVPISNHLYFYWYRQILGQKVEFLVSFYNNEISEKSEIFDDQFSVERPDGSNFTLKIRSTKLEDSAMYFCASRQGRPFFGQGTRLTVV.

The V gene is TRBV7-3, the J gene TRBJ2-3; TRBD2 aligns across 8 bases. The CDR3 runs 15 residues. V lost 5 bases and J lost 1; bases outside the gene matches: 5. From germline, CDR1 is SGHTA and CDR2 FQGTGA. The CDR3 loop is CASSATSGRTDTQYF. The DNA of the CDR3 is TGTGCCAGCAGCGCCACTAGCGGCCGCACAGATACGCAGTATTTT.

V and J are TRBV4-3 and TRBJ2-2, with 11 positions matching TRBD1. The CDR3 length is 16 residues. With V trimmed by 1 base and J by 7 bases, 5 bases remained unmatched. CDR1 and CDR2 from the germline V gene are LGHNA and YSLEER. This CDR3 is CASSQGGTGGGGELFF. The CDR3, as DNA: TGCGCCAGCAGCCAAGGAGGGACAGGGGGTGGCGGGGAGCTGTTTTTT.

The chain recombines TRBV6-1 with TRBJ1-5; the match to TRBD1 covers 7 bases. This CDR3 region has 15 residues. The V and J ends lost 1 base and 5 bases, in that order; junction bases with no gene match: 5. CDR1 and CDR2 from the germline V gene are MNHNS and SASEGT. CDR3 sequence: CASSEGTGAYQPQHF. CDR3 DNA sequence: TGTGCCAGCAGTGAAGGGACAGGAGCCTATCAGCCCCAGCATTTT.

The V call is TRBV18, the J call TRBJ2-1; 9 nucleotides agree with TRBD2. From germline, CDR1 is KGHSH and CDR2 LQKENI. Trimming took 4 bases from V and 7 from J; bases not matched to a gene: 5. This CDR3 has 14 amino acids. In DNA form, the CDR3 reads TGTGCCAGCTCACTTAGCGGGAGCGGTAATGAGCAGTTCTTC. Its protein product is CASSLSGSGNEQFF.

V gene TRBV29-1 combines with J gene TRBJ2-7, with D maybe TRBD1 (6 bases). The ends were cut back, 6 bases at V and 2 bases at J, with 11 bases in the middle. The germline V gene has CDR1 SQVTM and CDR2 ANQGSEA. This CDR3 contains 12 residues. The CDR3 reads CSVSDRTYEQYF. The CDR3 region has the DNA TGCAGCGTCTCAGACAGGACCTACGAGCAGTACTTC.